This T cell receptor beta chain was sequenced for a study of shared clonotypes between healthy human individuals. The V gene lost 2 bases and the J gene lost 7 bases, with 9 bases spanning the gap. Germline V gene lookup returns CDR1 SGHRS and CDR2 YFSETQ. The CDR3 covers 13 residues. Sequencing used immunoSEQ multiplex PCR; TCRdb keeps in-frame clones, though not all of them. The sample has about 330,000 clones, around 67% seen once; the top ten hold 10%. The rearrangement joins TRBV5-1 to TRBJ1-4, with D unresolved. This receptor was identified in a man younger than 45 in good health. Sample: memory CD4+ T cells sorted from blood. Noted subset: CD45RA-negative fraction. In DNA form, the CDR3 reads TGCGCCAGCAGCTTCCAGAATCTTGAAAAACTGTTTTTT. Translated: CASSFQNLEKLFF.